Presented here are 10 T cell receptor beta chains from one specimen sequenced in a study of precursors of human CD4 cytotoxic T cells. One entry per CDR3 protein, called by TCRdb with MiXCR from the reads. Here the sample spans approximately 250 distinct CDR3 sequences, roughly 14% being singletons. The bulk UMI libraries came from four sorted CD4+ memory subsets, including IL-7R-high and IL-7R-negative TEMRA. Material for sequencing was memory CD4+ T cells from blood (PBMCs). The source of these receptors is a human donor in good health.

DNA of the CDR3: TGCAGTGCACTCCCTGAGGTCGGCACAGATACGCAGTATTTT. It yields the protein CSALPEVGTDTQYF. The V gene is TRBV20-1, the J gene TRBJ2-3; unclear D gene. The CDR3 has 14 residues. Germline V gene sequence: CDR1 DFQATT, CDR2 SNEGSKA (reference sequence). V was pared by 6 bases and J by 1 base, with 14 bases between.

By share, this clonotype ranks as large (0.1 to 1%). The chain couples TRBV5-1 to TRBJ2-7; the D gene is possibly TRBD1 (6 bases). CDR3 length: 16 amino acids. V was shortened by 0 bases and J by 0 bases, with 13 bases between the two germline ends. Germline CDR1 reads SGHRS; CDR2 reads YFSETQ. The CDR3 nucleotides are TGCGCCAGCAGCTTGGCTCTGGGGGCGGACTCCTACGAGCAGTACTTC. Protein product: CASSLALGADSYEQYF.

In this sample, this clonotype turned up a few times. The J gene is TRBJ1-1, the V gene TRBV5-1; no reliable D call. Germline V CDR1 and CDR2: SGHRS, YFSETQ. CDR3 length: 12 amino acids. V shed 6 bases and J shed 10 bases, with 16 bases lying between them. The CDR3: CASNEGDRVAFF. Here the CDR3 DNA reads TGCGCCAGCAACGAGGGAGATCGGGTAGCTTTCTTT.

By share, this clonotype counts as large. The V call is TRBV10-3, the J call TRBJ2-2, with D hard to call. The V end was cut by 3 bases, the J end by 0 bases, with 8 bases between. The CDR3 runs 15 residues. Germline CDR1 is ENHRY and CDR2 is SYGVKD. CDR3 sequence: CAISEKGPNTGELFF. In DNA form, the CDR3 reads TGTGCCATCAGTGAAAAGGGCCCGAACACCGGGGAGCTGTTTTTT.

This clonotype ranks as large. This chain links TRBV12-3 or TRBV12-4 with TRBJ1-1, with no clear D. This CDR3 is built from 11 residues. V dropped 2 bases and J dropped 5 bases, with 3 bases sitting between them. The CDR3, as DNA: TGTGCCAGCAGTTTAAGGACTGAAGCTTTCTTT. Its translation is CASSLRTEAFF.

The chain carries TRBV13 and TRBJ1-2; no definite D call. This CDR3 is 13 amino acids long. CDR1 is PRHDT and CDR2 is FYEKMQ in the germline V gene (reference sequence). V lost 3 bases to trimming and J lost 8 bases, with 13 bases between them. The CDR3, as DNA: TGTGCCAGCAGCTTCTCCCTCTCGGGGGGCTACACCTTC. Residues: CASSFSLSGGYTF.

The CDR3 DNA reads TGTGCCAGCAGCTCGGACACTTTGGAGACCCAGTACTTC. Protein product: CASSSDTLETQYF. This chain links TRBV11-2 with TRBJ2-5; D might be TRBD1 (5 bases). The V end lost 4 bases, the J end lost 5 bases, and 11 bases lay between the germline ends. Germline V gene data show CDR1 as SGHAT and CDR2 as FQNNGV. This CDR3 is built from 13 residues.

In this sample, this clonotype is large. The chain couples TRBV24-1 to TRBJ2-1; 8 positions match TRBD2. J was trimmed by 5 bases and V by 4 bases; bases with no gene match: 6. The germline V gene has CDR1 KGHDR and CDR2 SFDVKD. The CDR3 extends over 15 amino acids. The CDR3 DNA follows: TGTGCCACCAGTGACGCGAGCGGGGGAAACAATGAGCAGTTCTTC. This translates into CATSDASGGNNEQFF.

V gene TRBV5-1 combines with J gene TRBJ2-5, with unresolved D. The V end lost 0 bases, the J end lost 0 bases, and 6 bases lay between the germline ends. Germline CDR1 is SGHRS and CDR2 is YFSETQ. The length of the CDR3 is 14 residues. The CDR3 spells CASSLGQYQETQYF. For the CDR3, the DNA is TGCGCCAGCAGCTTGGGACAATACCAAGAGACCCAGTACTTC.

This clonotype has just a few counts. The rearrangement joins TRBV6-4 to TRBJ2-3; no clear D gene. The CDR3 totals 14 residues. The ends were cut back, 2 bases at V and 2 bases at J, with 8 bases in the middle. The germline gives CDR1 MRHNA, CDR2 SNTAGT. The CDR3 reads CASSDGGPTDTQYF. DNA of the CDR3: TGTGCCAGCAGTGACGGCGGCCCCACAGATACGCAGTATTTT.